Listed below are T cell receptor beta chains from one sample, sequenced in a study of cytomegalovirus exposure and HLA in healthy donors. Only in-frame clones appear in the TCRdb table, and some are missing; sequencing was by immunoSEQ multiplex PCR. This table holds about 170,000 clones, 65% to 85% found once. Sequencing used PBMCs. The receptors shown here come from a woman between 45 and 65 years old in good health and CMV-seropositive. CDR3s include the opening cysteine and the closing phenylalanine or tryptophan. The D gene is left open where the match is weak. Some rows mark clone size as missing; the rest say once, few, many or name a class of expanded clone.

d_call j_call v_call clone_size cdr3_aa cdr3_nt
TRBD2 TRBJ2-3 TRBV2 . CASRRGASVTDTQYF TGTGCCAGCAGGCGGGGGGCTAGCGTCACAGATACGCAGTATTTT
. TRBJ1-2 TRBV9 . CASSAILRASDVSYGYTF TGTGCCAGCAGCGCCATACTCAGGGCTTCAGATGTAAGCTATGGCTACACCTTC
. TRBJ2-2 TRBV27 once CASRQLNTGELFF TGTGCCAGCCGACAGTTGAACACCGGGGAGCTGTTTTTT
. TRBJ2-7 TRBV27 . CASRSDEQYF TGTGCCAGCCGCAGCGACGAGCAGTACTTC
. TRBJ2-1 TRBV7-6 . CASSLDPGVGDEQFF TGTGCCAGCAGCTTAGACCCGGGAGTCGGCGATGAGCAGTTCTTC
TRBD2 TRBJ2-3 TRBV6-6 . CASSYSSPSGGDTQYF TGTGCCAGCAGTTACTCGAGCCCGAGCGGGGGAGATACGCAGTATTTT
. TRBJ1-2 TRBV6-5 . CASSPGRNYGYTF TGTGCCAGCAGCCCCGGGAGAAACTATGGCTACACCTTC
TRBD2 TRBJ2-6 TRBV19 . CASSNRGRPGANVLTF TGTGCCAGTAGTAACCGCGGGAGGCCAGGGGCCAACGTCCTGACTTTC
. TRBJ2-1 TRBV19 . CASRRSASYNEQFF TGTGCCAGTAGGAGGAGCGCTTCCTACAATGAGCAGTTCTTC
. TRBJ1-3 TRBV29-1 . CSVGAGNTIYF TGCAGCGTGGGGGCCGGAAACACCATATATTTT
TRBD2 TRBJ2-1 TRBV7-9 . CASSLVAGGEQFF TGTGCCAGCAGCTTGGTAGCGGGGGGTGAGCAGTTCTTC
. TRBJ1-2 TRBV2 once CASFSAGYGYTF TGTGCCAGTTTTTCGGCAGGTTATGGCTACACCTTC
TRBD2 TRBJ2-5 TRBV7-9 . CSSPAAGPKETQYF TGTTCCAGCCCAGCAGCGGGACCTAAAGAGACCCAGTACTTC
TRBD1 TRBJ1-2 TRBV11-2 . CASSFSRQGWGVGYGYTF TGTGCCAGCAGCTTTAGCCGACAGGGATGGGGAGTCGGCTATGGCTACACCTTC
TRBD2 TRBJ2-2 TRBV7-2 . CASSLEGRGNTGELFF TGTGCCAGCAGCTTAGAAGGGAGGGGGAACACCGGGGAGCTGTTTTTT
TRBD1 TRBJ2-7 TRBV30 . CAWSVGTVYEQYF TGTGCCTGGAGTGTCGGGACAGTTTACGAGCAGTACTTC
TRBD1 TRBJ2-5 TRBV5-1 . CASSGGQGETQYF TGCGCCAGCAGCGGGGGACAGGGAGAGACCCAGTACTTC
. TRBJ2-1 TRBV29-1 . CSVEVGGTTGNEQFF TGCAGCGTTGAGGTTGGTGGGACAACCGGCAATGAGCAGTTCTTC
. TRBJ1-2 TRBV25-1 . CASSEYGLYYGYTF TGTGCCAGCAGTGAATACGGTTTATACTATGGCTACACCTTC
TRBD1 TRBJ2-5 TRBV5-4 . CASAFTGEETQYF TGTGCCAGCGCATTTACAGGGGAAGAGACCCAGTACTTC
. TRBJ1-1 TRBV19 . CASSRGTRDTEAFF TGTGCCAGTAGCCGGGGGACTCGGGACACTGAAGCTTTCTTT
TRBD1 TRBJ2-7 TRBV30 . CAWRDRGISYEQYF TGTGCCTGGAGGGACAGGGGGATCTCCTACGAGCAGTACTTC
. TRBJ2-7 TRBV7-8 once CASTSSRLATVTYEQYF TGTGCCAGCACCTCCTCCCGTCTAGCGACAGTGACCTACGAGCAGTACTTC